The sequence of this T cell receptor (beta chain) was determined in a study of T cell repertoires in cytomegalovirus infection. Study details: From public TCR beta signatures came an indication of both CMV infection and matching HLA type.

This clonotype has ten or more counts. Its cognate antigen is unknown. Trimming took 5 bases from V and 2 from J, leaving 7 bases between them. The CDR3 consists of 13 residues. Germline assignment: CDR1 SGHTA and CDR2 FQGTGA. General study points: HLA-C-restricted CMV clonotypes gave the most frequent clonotype in two of eight donors. Cumulative frequency (of public TCR beta family members) identified carriers of CMV plus the relevant HLA.

TCRdb re-analysed the reads in MiXCR, keeping a single row per CDR3 protein. Among about 300,000 distinct CDR3 sequences listed, around 10% were seen once. This rearrangement joins TRBV7-3 to TRBJ2-1; no reliable D call. Sequences were obtained from PBMCs. The TCR originated in a human donor in good health (CMV status not recorded). Some clones in this sample may be carry-over from other donors' samples. The CDR3: CASSPTPYNEQFF. Here the CDR3 DNA reads TGTGCCAGCAGCCCTACCCCCTACAATGAGCAGTTCTTC.